This passage covers 26 T cell receptor beta chains from one sample sequenced in a study of T-cell memory formation after mild COVID-19. TCRdb re-called the 5' RACE reads through MiXCR, storing one row per CDR3 protein. The sample holds some 600,000 distinct CDR3 sequences, around a sixth seen once. Sequenced: PBMCs or a T cell subset sorted from them (not recorded which). These receptors were taken from an adult woman who had mild COVID-19 (a few samples of this study predate the infection). Cell type and time point are not known.

V and J are TRBV6-5 and TRBJ2-3; 10 positions agree with TRBD2. V shed 2 bases and J 2 bases; nucleotides not matched to a gene: 4. The length of the CDR3 is 16 residues. Germline values: CDR1 MNHEY, CDR2 SVGAGI. The DNA of the CDR3 is TGTGCCAGCAGTTACGCTAGCGGGAGTTTCACAGATACGCAGTATTTT. Encoded protein: CASSYASGSFTDTQYF.

This clonotype was seen at least ten times. J is TRBJ2-7 and V is TRBV24-1; TRBD1 agrees at 7 bases. The CDR3 runs 15 residues. Per germline, CDR1 KGHDR and CDR2 SFDVKD. The junction had 8 bases not matched to a gene; V was cut back by 4 bases and J by 3 bases. DNA for the CDR3: TGTGCCACCAGTGAAGGGGGTGCAGGGGGCTACGAGCAGTACTTC. Protein sequence: CATSEGGAGGYEQYF.

This clonotype was seen more than once but under ten times. In nucleotides, the CDR3 is TGTGCCAGCAGCTTTCCTCCTGGGGGGGGAGAGACCCAGTACTTC. It encodes CASSFPPGGGETQYF. V is TRBV7-2 and J is TRBJ2-5, with TRBD2 matching 7 bases. The CDR3 contains 15 residues. The V gene end was trimmed by 3 bases and the J gene end by 4 bases; junction bases not matched to a gene: 8. Germline V CDR1 and CDR2: SGHTA, FQGNSA.

V gene TRBV5-5 combines with J gene TRBJ2-1; D is tentatively TRBD1 or TRBD2 (7 bases each). The CDR3 has 16 amino acids. Trimming removed 2 bases from V and 1 base from J, with 13 bases in between. CDR1 and CDR2 from the germline V gene are SGHKS and YYEKEE (reference sequence). The CDR3 sequence: CASSLTGEGSYNEQFF. CDR3 coding DNA: TGTGCCAGCAGCTTAACAGGGGAGGGTTCCTACAATGAGCAGTTCTTC.

This rearrangement joins TRBV5-1 to TRBJ1-1; TRBD1 matches at 8 bases. This CDR3 is built from 16 residues. Germline V gene sequence: CDR1 SGHRS, CDR2 YFSETQ. With 5 bases clipped from V and 5 bases from J, the junction kept 14 bases outside the gene matches. The chain's CDR3 is CASSRGRDRQNTEAFF. CDR3 nucleotide sequence: TGCGCCAGCAGTCGTGGACGGGACAGGCAAAATACTGAAGCTTTCTTT.

This chain connects TRBV7-9 to TRBJ1-4; D gene ambiguous. The germline V and J ends were trimmed by 7 bases and 5 bases, with 5 bases remaining between them. The CDR3 is 11 residues long. Germline V CDR1 and CDR2: SEHNR, FQNEAQ (reference sequence). The CDR3 is CASTKNEKLFF. Here the CDR3 DNA reads TGTGCCAGCACCAAGAATGAAAAACTGTTTTTT.

The table lists this clonotype with a few counts. The genes are TRBV15 and TRBJ2-7; 7 nucleotides align to TRBD2. The J segment lost 3 bases and the V segment lost 3 bases, leaving 8 bases of the junction unmatched. Germline V gene sequence: CDR1 LNHNV, CDR2 YYDKDF (reference sequence). The CDR3 is 15 amino acids. The CDR3 sequence is CATSSGPSGVYEQYF. The DNA for the CDR3 is TGTGCCACCAGCAGCGGGCCTAGCGGAGTCTACGAGCAGTACTTC.

This clonotype has a count of ten or more. This sequence joins TRBV20-1 and TRBJ2-7; TRBD1 matches at 7 bases. The V gene's germline CDR1 is DFQATT and CDR2 SNEGSKA (reference sequence). There are 12 residues in the CDR3. V lost 5 bases and J lost 5; bases outside the gene matches: 6. The CDR3 bases are TGCAGTGCTCCCGACAGGGTGGACGAGCAGTACTTC. It is translated as CSAPDRVDEQYF.

This clonotype was observed a few times. Here the CDR3 DNA reads TGCGCCAGCAGCCAGAGACCGGGCACAGATACGCAGTATTTT. Protein: CASSQRPGTDTQYF. V is TRBV5-1 and J is TRBJ2-3; the D is unclear. The CDR3 runs 14 residues. Germline loops: CDR1 SGHRS, CDR2 YFSETQ. V shed 4 bases and J shed 1 base, with 10 bases lying between them.

In its sample, this clonotype was seen a few times. The J gene is TRBJ2-1, the V gene TRBV5-6, with D maybe TRBD2 (5 bases). Germline assignment: CDR1 SGHDT and CDR2 YYEEEE. The CDR3 has 15 residues. The germline V and J ends were trimmed by 5 bases and 0 bases, with 12 bases remaining between them. As DNA, the CDR3 is TGTGCCAGCAGTATTAAGCGGAGCTCCTACAATGAGCAGTTCTTC. It translates to CASSIKRSSYNEQFF.

The CDR3 sequence is CASSVGGRANTGELFF. DNA for the CDR3: TGTGCCAGCAGCGTAGGGGGCCGTGCGAACACCGGGGAGCTGTTTTTT. V is TRBV9 and J is TRBJ2-2, with D tentatively TRBD1 (5 bases). CDR1 is SGDLS and CDR2 is YYNGEE in the germline V gene. Trimming stripped 0 bases from V and 0 bases from J, with 9 bases between. There are 16 residues in the CDR3.

The chain carries TRBV12-3 or TRBV12-4 and TRBJ1-1; a possible D gene is TRBD1 (6 bases). The length of the CDR3 is 16 residues. The V end lost 6 bases, the J end lost 3 bases, and 20 bases lay between the germline ends. The CDR3, as DNA: TGTGCCAGCAGCCCGTCCCCAGTTCAGGGGTACACTGAAGCTTTCTTT. Amino acids: CASSPSPVQGYTEAFF.

This chain joins TRBV10-3 and TRBJ1-1; D not resolved. The CDR3 has 12 amino acids. Trimming shortened V by 1 base and J by 6 bases, and 6 bases separated the two germline ends. The germline CDR1 and CDR2 sequences are ENHRY and SYGVKD. For the CDR3, the DNA is TGTGCCATCAGTGAGTATTCGGCTGAAGCTTTCTTT. Translation gives CAISEYSAEAFF.

V usage is TRBV7-9 and J usage is TRBJ2-7, with TRBD2 matching 7 bases. V trimming: 5 bases; J trimming: 2 bases; junction bases outside the gene matches: 6. The CDR3 is made up of 14 amino acids. From germline, CDR1 is SEHNR and CDR2 FQNEAQ (reference sequence). Written as DNA, the CDR3 is TGTGCCAGCAGCCTCGGGGGGAACGCCTACGAGCAGTACTTC. Its translation is CASSLGGNAYEQYF.

This clonotype was detected ten times or more. The chain is built from TRBV7-3 and TRBJ2-1, with D possibly called TRBD1 or TRBD2 (5 bases each). The CDR3 extends over 13 amino acids. Trimming took 5 bases from V and 6 from J, leaving 11 bases between them. Germline V lookup: CDR1 SGHTA, CDR2 FQGTGA. The CDR3 region has the DNA TGTGCCAGCAGCCGCCGTGGGGGCAATGAGCAGTTCTTC. This translates into CASSRRGGNEQFF.

The V call is TRBV4-1, the J call TRBJ1-3; D not certain. The V gene lost 1 base and the J gene lost 4 bases, with 11 bases spanning the gap. There are 15 residues in the CDR3. Germline CDR1 reads MGHRA; CDR2 reads YSYEKL. This chain's CDR3 is CASSQGYAGGNTIYF. DNA of the CDR3: TGCGCCAGCAGCCAAGGTTATGCCGGAGGAAACACCATATATTTT.

The J gene is TRBJ2-3, the V gene TRBV29-1; D may be TRBD1 (5 bases). Trimming stripped 4 bases from V and 0 bases from J, with 8 bases between. The CDR3 is made up of 13 amino acids. In germline, CDR1 is SQVTM, CDR2 ANQGSEA. The CDR3 loop reads CSVGQGSTDTQYF. CDR3 DNA sequence: TGCAGCGTTGGGCAGGGAAGCACAGATACGCAGTATTTT.

This clonotype was detected only a few times. The CDR3 here is CASSPPGGHKNSPLHF. The DNA of the CDR3 is TGTGCCAGCAGTCCTCCCGGGGGACACAAAAATTCACCCCTCCACTTT. This chain links TRBV6-6 with TRBJ1-6; tentative D call: TRBD1 (6 bases). Looked up from germline, CDR1 is MNHNY and CDR2 is SVGAGI (reference sequence). V was clipped by 5 bases and J by 7 bases, with 18 bases between them. This CDR3 spans 16 amino acids.

This clonotype was detected only a few times. This rearrangement joins TRBV6-5 to TRBJ2-3; 9 bases align to TRBD2. This CDR3 contains 18 residues. Looked up from germline, CDR1 is MNHEY and CDR2 is SVGAGI. Trimming at V came to 4 bases and at J to 2 bases, leaving 13 bases not matched to a gene. The CDR3 spells CASSSPRFIAGDTDTQYF. The CDR3 nucleotides read TGTGCCAGCAGTTCCCCTAGATTTATAGCGGGAGACACAGATACGCAGTATTTT.

The chain combines TRBV29-1 with TRBJ2-5, with D perhaps matching TRBD2 (6 bases). The CDR3 length is 13 residues. Trimming pared 7 bases from V and 1 base from J, leaving 13 bases between. Germline CDR1 SQVTM, CDR2 ANQGSEA. The CDR3 spells CSDRGGVQETQYF. CDR3 nucleotides: TGCAGCGACCGGGGCGGGGTCCAAGAGACCCAGTACTTC.

As DNA, the CDR3 is TGCAGCGTCAGAGGCAGGGGGTCGGGGGGCACTGAAGCTTTCTTT. The encoded protein is CSVRGRGSGGTEAFF. The chain combines TRBV29-1 with TRBJ1-1; 7 bases are a match to TRBD1. Germline CDR1 SQVTM, CDR2 ANQGSEA. The V gene end was trimmed by 6 bases and the J gene end by 4 bases; junction bases not matched to a gene: 14. The CDR3 runs 15 residues.

This clonotype occurred many times. The gene calls are TRBV18 and TRBJ2-5; 10 nucleotides agree with TRBD1. The CDR3 totals 14 residues. V gave up 3 bases and J gave up 4 bases; unmatched junction bases: 2. From germline, CDR1 is KGHSH and CDR2 LQKENI. CDR3 coding DNA: TGTGCCAGCTCACCGGGACAGGGGTCAGAGACCCAGTACTTC. Translated, it gives CASSPGQGSETQYF.

The chain combines TRBV15 with TRBJ2-7; maybe TRBD2 (5 bases). This CDR3 has 12 residues. Germline CDR1 LNHNV, CDR2 YYDKDF (reference sequence). V was pared by 8 bases and J by 4 bases, with 12 bases between. The CDR3 coding sequence is TGTGCCACCGGCCGAGGGCGGTACGAGCAGTACTTC. This sequence encodes CATGRGRYEQYF.

In this sample, this clonotype turned up a few times. This sequence joins TRBV29-1 and TRBJ2-1, with a possible D match to TRBD2 (6 bases). V gave up 6 bases and J gave up 0 bases, with 15 bases separating them. Germline CDR1 SQVTM, CDR2 ANQGSEA. The CDR3 runs to 15 residues. CDR3 coding DNA: TGCAGCGTCGGAGAACTAGCTAGCTCCTACAATGAGCAGTTCTTC. As protein: CSVGELASSYNEQFF.

The chain combines TRBV7-9 with TRBJ2-3; D is possibly TRBD1 or TRBD2 (5 bases each). Trimming cost V 3 bases and J 4 bases, with 8 bases left between them. The CDR3 covers 13 residues. Germline assignment: CDR1 SEHNR and CDR2 FQNEAQ (reference sequence). The chain's CDR3 is CASSFGTADTQYF. CDR3 bases: TGTGCCAGCAGCTTTGGGACCGCAGATACGCAGTATTTT.

This clonotype was found a few times. This chain links TRBV20-1 with TRBJ2-2; TRBD2 agrees at 13 bases. Germline trimming cut 5 bases from V and 3 bases from J; bases unmatched to any gene: 3. Germline V lookup: CDR1 DFQATT, CDR2 SNEGSKA (reference sequence). This CDR3 has 15 amino acids. CDR3: CSASGTSGDTGELFF. Here the CDR3 DNA reads TGCAGTGCTTCCGGGACTAGCGGGGACACCGGGGAGCTGTTTTTT.